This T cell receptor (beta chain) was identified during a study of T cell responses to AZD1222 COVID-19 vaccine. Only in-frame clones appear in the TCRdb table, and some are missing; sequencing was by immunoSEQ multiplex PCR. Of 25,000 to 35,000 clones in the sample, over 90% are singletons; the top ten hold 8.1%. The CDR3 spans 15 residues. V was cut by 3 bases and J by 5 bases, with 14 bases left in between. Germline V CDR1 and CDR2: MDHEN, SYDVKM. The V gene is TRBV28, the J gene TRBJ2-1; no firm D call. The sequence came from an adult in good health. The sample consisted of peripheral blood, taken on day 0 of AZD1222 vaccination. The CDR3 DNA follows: TGTGCCAGCAGTTTCATTCAGAGTCGAGACAATGAGCAGTTCTTC. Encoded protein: CASSFIQSRDNEQFF.